The 27 T cell receptor beta chains given below trace back to one sample, sequenced in a study of cytomegalovirus exposure and HLA in healthy donors listed by TCRdb under 2017. Libraries were prepared through the immunoSEQ multiplex PCR assay. This immuneACCESS table, as held by TCRdb, lists in-frame sequences with V and J called but not all clones. Of the missing ones, under half trace to an unresolved V gene in checked studies; the others have no known cause. The sample records 200,000 or so clones, about 79% of which are singletons. The top ten constitute about an eighth of the sample. The specimen sequenced was PBMCs. These receptors originate from a woman in her twenties or thirties in good health and CMV-seropositive.

V usage is TRBV19 and J usage is TRBJ1-1; 8 nucleotides line up with TRBD1. CDR3 length: 14 amino acids. V was pared by 3 bases and J by 5 bases, with 5 bases of the junction left unmatched. Germline CDR1 reads LNHDA; CDR2 reads SQIVND (reference sequence). CDR3 sequence reads: CASSIRTGRTEAFF. Written as DNA, the CDR3 is TGTGCCAGTAGTATCCGGACAGGGAGGACTGAAGCTTTCTTT.

The chain combines TRBV4-2 with TRBJ1-3; D is undetermined. The CDR3 contains 14 residues. Per the germline V gene, CDR1 is LGHNA and CDR2 is YNFKEQ. Deletions cut 0 bases from V and 6 bases from J, with 9 bases between. The CDR3, as DNA: TGTGCCAGCAGCCAAGATAGGAGGGAAAACACCATATATTTT. Translation: CASSQDRRENTIYF.

This chain links TRBV15 with TRBJ2-5, with D tentatively TRBD2 (5 bases). Looked up from germline, CDR1 is LNHNV and CDR2 is YYDKDF (reference sequence). Trimming removed 4 bases at V and 7 bases at J, with 13 bases between. This CDR3 contains 13 residues. The CDR3 here is CATSTTDYATQYF. DNA for the CDR3: TGTGCCACCAGCACGACCGACTATGCGACCCAGTACTTC.

The rearrangement joins TRBV9 to TRBJ2-3; 13 bases match TRBD2. The CDR3 has 16 residues. Looked up from germline, CDR1 is SGDLS and CDR2 is YYNGEE. V trimming: 2 bases; J trimming: 6 bases; junction bases outside the gene matches: 6. CDR3 amino acids: CASSVGTSGTQDTQYF. The CDR3 DNA is TGTGCCAGCAGCGTGGGGACTAGCGGGACCCAGGATACGCAGTATTTT.

The chain couples TRBV6-1 to TRBJ2-2; TRBD2 agrees at 16 bases. The CDR3 contains 18 residues. The germline V gene encodes CDR1 MNHNS and CDR2 SASEGT. The J segment lost 2 bases and the V segment lost 3 bases, leaving 3 bases of the junction unmatched. CDR3 amino acids: CASSEGLAGGGNTGELFF. The CDR3 DNA follows: TGTGCCAGCAGTGAGGGACTAGCGGGAGGGGGCAACACCGGGGAGCTGTTTTTT.

The V call is TRBV5-6, the J call TRBJ2-7; TRBD1 aligns across 7 bases. This CDR3 is built from 18 residues. In germline, CDR1 is SGHDT, CDR2 YYEEEE. J was trimmed by 2 bases and V by 5 bases; bases with no gene match: 19. CDR3 coding DNA: TGTGCCAGCAGTCGCAGAACGACAGGGATTAACGGAGCCTACGAGCAGTACTTC. This encodes CASSRRTTGINGAYEQYF.

V gene TRBV10-3 combines with J gene TRBJ2-1, with D unresolved. The CDR3 runs 11 residues. CDR1 and CDR2 from the germline V gene are ENHRY and SYGVKD. Trimming pared 0 bases from V and 10 bases from J, leaving 4 bases between. The CDR3 is CAISESEEQFF. The DNA for the CDR3 is TGTGCCATCAGTGAGTCAGAGGAGCAGTTCTTC.

This chain connects TRBV12-5 to TRBJ2-5, with 12 bases identical to TRBD2. J lost 4 bases, V lost 3 bases, and 9 bases had no gene match. Germline assignment: CDR1 LGHNT and CDR2 FRNRAP. The CDR3 is 17 residues long. The CDR3 protein is CASGLRGLAGNTETQYF. The CDR3 DNA follows: TGTGCTAGTGGTTTACGTGGACTAGCGGGAAATACAGAGACCCAGTACTTC.

The chain combines TRBV5-1 with TRBJ2-5; TRBD1 matches at 8 bases. CDR3 length equals 16 residues. The V and J ends lost 1 base and 2 bases, in that order; junction bases with no gene match: 7. CDR1 SGHRS and CDR2 YFSETQ come from the germline V gene. CDR3: CASSLQTGVGQETQYF. The CDR3 DNA follows: TGCGCCAGCAGCTTGCAGACAGGGGTCGGACAAGAGACCCAGTACTTC.

The chain recombines TRBV11-3 with TRBJ2-2; no clear D. The ends were cut back, 2 bases at V and 5 bases at J, with 6 bases in the middle. The CDR3 spans 13 residues. Germline loops: CDR1 SGHNT, CDR2 YENEEA. The CDR3 protein is CASSLSRTGELFF. CDR3 in DNA: TGTGCCAGCAGCTTAAGCCGTACCGGGGAGCTGTTTTTT.

V and J are TRBV30 and TRBJ1-2; tentative D call: TRBD1 (5 bases). The CDR3 covers 13 residues. With 0 bases removed from V and 7 bases from J, the gap between germline ends came to 12 bases. Germline-derived CDR1 and CDR2 are GTSNPN and SVGIG (reference sequence). CDR3 protein: CAWSVGSQGGYTF. The DNA of the CDR3 is TGTGCCTGGAGTGTAGGCAGTCAGGGTGGCTACACCTTC.

This chain uses TRBV27 with TRBJ1-1, with D hard to call. The CDR3 covers 15 residues. V lost 3 bases and J lost 0, with 11 bases in between. Germline assignment: CDR1 MNHEY and CDR2 SMNVEV (reference sequence). The CDR3 region is CASSLQLSMNTEAFF. CDR3 bases: TGTGCCAGCAGTTTGCAGTTGTCAATGAACACTGAAGCTTTCTTT.

On this clone: One end of the junction is discordant with germline, which a read error may explain. The chain carries TRBV7-7 and TRBJ1-4, with 8 bases that match TRBD1. Germline lookup yields CDR1 SSHAT and CDR2 FNYEAQ (reference sequence). This CDR3 region has 13 residues. The DNA for the CDR3 is TGTGCTAGCAGCTTAGACAGGGGCGGAAAACTGTTTTTT. Its translation: CASSLDRGGKLFF.

The chain joins TRBV6-6 to TRBJ2-7; perhaps TRBD2 as D (5 bases). The germline gives CDR1 MNHNY, CDR2 SVGAGI (reference sequence). The CDR3 is 13 amino acids. Trimming took 0 bases from V and 7 from J, leaving 10 bases between them. CDR3 protein: CASSYSRVEEQYF. The CDR3 region has the DNA TGTGCCAGCAGTTACTCGAGGGTTGAAGAGCAGTACTTC.

This clone was counted many times. This chain links TRBV29-1 with TRBJ2-3, with TRBD2 matching over 10 bases. Germline-derived CDR1 and CDR2 are SQVTM and ANQGSEA. With 7 bases clipped from V and 4 bases from J, the junction kept 2 bases outside the gene matches. The CDR3 contains 12 residues. The CDR3 DNA reads as TGCAGCGGGACTAGCGGCTCAGATACGCAGTATTTT. This translates into CSGTSGSDTQYF.

The chain has TRBV7-8 and TRBJ2-7; D not certain. Germline V gene lookup returns CDR1 SGHVS and CDR2 FQNEAQ. There are 13 residues in the CDR3. V was trimmed by 3 bases and J by 3 bases, leaving 9 bases between them. As DNA, the CDR3 is TGTGCCAGCAGCTTGCAGGCCGTCTACGAGCAGTACTTC. Its translation is CASSLQAVYEQYF.

This chain joins TRBV9 and TRBJ2-1; TRBD2 agrees at 14 bases. Germline V gene data show CDR1 as SGDLS and CDR2 as YYNGEE. There are 19 residues in the CDR3. Trimming removed 0 bases from V and 1 base from J; junction bases left unmatched: 6. This CDR3 reads CASSVVWTSGRMSYNEQFF. Here the CDR3 DNA reads TGTGCCAGCAGCGTAGTGTGGACTAGCGGGAGGATGTCCTACAATGAGCAGTTCTTC.

The chain uses TRBV27 and TRBJ1-1; 9 bases map to TRBD1. CDR3 length: 14 residues. From germline, CDR1 is MNHEY and CDR2 SMNVEV (reference sequence). V lost 8 bases to trimming and J lost 10 bases; unmatched junction nucleotides: 14. The chain's CDR3 is CASVSYSTGGPAFF. In DNA form, the CDR3 reads TGTGCCAGCGTATCCTACTCTACAGGGGGCCCAGCTTTCTTT.

In the case of this clone: A read error may account for a junction end that differs from germline. V gene TRBV27 combines with J gene TRBJ2-2; 7 positions agree with TRBD1. Germline loops: CDR1 MNHEY, CDR2 SMNVEV (reference sequence). CDR3 length equals 17 residues. CDR3 residues: CASSVSNRGRGTGELFF. The CDR3 DNA follows: TGTGCCAGCAGTGTATCTAACAGGGGCCGAGGCACCGGGGAGCTGTTTTTT.

V is TRBV9 and J is TRBJ2-1, with a possible D match to TRBD1 (6 bases). Germline loops: CDR1 SGDLS, CDR2 YYNGEE. CDR3 length equals 16 residues. V gave up 2 bases and J gave up 3 bases, with 15 bases separating them. CDR3 in DNA: TGTGCCAGCAGCGTCATGGGGGCAGGTATCTACAATGAGCAGTTCTTC. Amino acids: CASSVMGAGIYNEQFF.

V is TRBV29-1 and J is TRBJ2-2, with 11 bases aligning to TRBD2. CDR3 size: 15 residues. V trimming: 2 bases; J trimming: 6 bases; junction bases outside the gene matches: 5. Germline assignment: CDR1 SQVTM and CDR2 ANQGSEA. The CDR3 region has the DNA TGCAGCGTTGAAATGACTAGCGGGAAACCCGGGGAGCTGTTTTTT. It specifies CSVEMTSGKPGELFF.

There are many counts of this clone. This rearrangement joins TRBV4-2 to TRBJ2-7; weak D call: TRBD1 (5 bases). The CDR3 length is 15 residues. V shed 0 bases and J shed 3 bases, with 12 bases lying between them. The germline V gene has CDR1 LGHNA and CDR2 YNFKEQ. CDR3 sequence (DNA): TGTGCCAGCAGCCAAGATAGGACAATTGACTACGAGCAGTACTTC. This translates into CASSQDRTIDYEQYF.

The chain recombines TRBV13 with TRBJ2-7; 8 nucleotides match TRBD1. This CDR3 is 15 amino acids long. Looked up from germline, CDR1 is PRHDT and CDR2 is FYEKMQ (reference sequence). The V gene end was trimmed by 6 bases and the J gene end by 0 bases; junction bases not matched to a gene: 7. The CDR3 sequence is CASSPRQGNSYEQYF. For the CDR3, the DNA is TGTGCCAGCAGTCCCCGACAGGGGAACTCCTACGAGCAGTACTTC. The full variable domain, with the rest looked up from reference TRBV13 and TRBJ2-7, is AAGVIQSPRHLIKEKRETATLKCYPIPRHDTVYWYQQGPGQDPQFLISFYEKMQSDKGSIPDRFSAQQFSDYHSELNMSSLELGDSALYFCASSPRQGNSYEQYFGPGTRLTVT.

The rearrangement joins TRBV11-3 to TRBJ2-7; weak D call: TRBD2 (5 bases). Trimming removed 1 base from V and 4 bases from J, with 17 bases in between. CDR3 length equals 16 residues. Germline V gene sequence: CDR1 SGHNT, CDR2 YENEEA. The CDR3 DNA is TGTGCCAGCAGCTTAGGCGGGCATGTAGACTCGTACGAGCAGTACTTC. Protein: CASSLGGHVDSYEQYF. The complete variable domain, with remaining parts taken from reference TRBV11-3 and TRBJ2-7, reads EAGVVQSPRYKIIEKKQPVAFWCNPISGHNTLYWYLQNLGQGPELLIRYENEEAVDDSQLPKDRFSAERLKGVDSTLKIQPAELGDSAVYLCASSLGGHVDSYEQYFGPGTRLTVT.

This chain joins TRBV2 and TRBJ2-3; perhaps TRBD1 as D (5 bases). The CDR3 length is 13 residues. The germline V gene encodes CDR1 SNHLY and CDR2 FYNNEI. With 8 bases removed from V and 3 bases from J, the gap between germline ends came to 12 bases. The CDR3 DNA reads as TGTGCCAGCGGCAGGGAAGTTACAGATACGCAGTATTTT. Protein product: CASGREVTDTQYF.

J is TRBJ2-7 and V is TRBV10-3; 11 bases fit TRBD2. The V and J ends lost 4 bases and 9 bases, in that order; junction bases with no gene match: 8. Per the germline V gene, CDR1 is ENHRY and CDR2 is SYGVKD. The CDR3 runs to 14 residues. Written as DNA, the CDR3 is TGTGCCATCAGTGTTCTGCTAGCGGGAGGAGGGCAGTACTTC. Translation: CAISVLLAGGGQYF.

V is TRBV7-9 and J is TRBJ2-5, with 15 nucleotides matching TRBD2. Germline lookup yields CDR1 SEHNR and CDR2 FQNEAQ (reference sequence). CDR3 length equals 19 residues. The V segment lost 5 bases and the J segment 2 bases; nucleotides outside the gene matches: 12. The CDR3 nucleotides read TGTGCCAGCAGCAACAGTCCGGGACTAGCGGGAGGAGGGCAAGAGACCCAGTACTTC. It yields the protein CASSNSPGLAGGGQETQYF. Complete variable domain (other parts from reference TRBV7-9 and TRBJ2-5): DTGVSQNPRHKITKRGQNVTFRCDPISEHNRLYWYRQTLGQGPEFLTYFQNEAQLEKSRLLSDRFSAERPKGSFSTLEIQRTEQGDSAMYLCASSNSPGLAGGGQETQYFGPGTRLLVL.